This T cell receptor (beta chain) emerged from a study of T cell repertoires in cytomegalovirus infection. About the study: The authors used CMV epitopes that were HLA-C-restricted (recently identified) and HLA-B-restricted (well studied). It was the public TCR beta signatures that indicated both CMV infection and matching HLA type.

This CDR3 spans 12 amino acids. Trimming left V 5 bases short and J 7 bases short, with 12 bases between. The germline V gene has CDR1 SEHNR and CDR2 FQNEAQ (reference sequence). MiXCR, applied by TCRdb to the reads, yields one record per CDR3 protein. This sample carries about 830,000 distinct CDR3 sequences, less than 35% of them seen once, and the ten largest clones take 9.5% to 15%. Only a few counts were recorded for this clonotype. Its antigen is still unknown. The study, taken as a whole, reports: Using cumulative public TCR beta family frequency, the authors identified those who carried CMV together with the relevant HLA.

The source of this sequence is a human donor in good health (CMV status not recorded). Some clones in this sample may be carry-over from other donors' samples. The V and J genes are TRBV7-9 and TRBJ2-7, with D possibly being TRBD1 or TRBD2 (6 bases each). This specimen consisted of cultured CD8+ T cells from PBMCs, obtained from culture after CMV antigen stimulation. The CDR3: CASSARGLEQYV. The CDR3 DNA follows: TGTGCCAGCAGCGCCCGGGGGCTTGAGCAGTACGTC.